What follows describes a single TCR beta chain. Germline values: CDR1 LNHNV, CDR2 YYDKDF (reference sequence). This CDR3 has 15 amino acids. With 1 base removed from V and 7 bases from J, the gap between germline ends came to 11 bases. In the source study's methods: Estimation of nucleated cell counts was performed using reference gene primer amplification. Measured with immunoSEQ multiplex PCR; TCRdb has only the in-frame clones, and not every one. V, J and clone size are taken as reported in that table, and D and trimming were inferred from the DNA itself. The data show tens of thousands of clones, roughly 82% seen once. This sample is part of a study of blood T cell repertoires in COVID-19. The overall study: COVID-19 samples, acute and convalescent, were from the United States, Italy and Spain. T cells, B-cell-depleted T cells, or PBMCs supplied cDNA or gDNA.

The sequence was collected from a woman of 80 years or more with acute or convalescent COVID-19. The rearrangement links TRBV15 to TRBJ1-6, with a possible D match to TRBD1 (5 bases). The sequencing input was peripheral blood. The chain's CDR3 is CATSRVEGQNSPLHF. The DNA for the CDR3 is TGTGCCACCAGCAGAGTGGAGGGGCAAAATTCACCCCTCCACTTT. Supplemented by reference TRBV15 and TRBJ1-6, the full variable domain reads DAMVIQNPRYQVTQFGKPVTLSCSQTLNHNVMYWYQQKSSQAPKLLFHYYDKDFNNEADTPDNFQSRRPNTSFCFLDIRSPGLGDTAMYLCATSRVEGQNSPLHFGNGTRLTVT.